Reported below is one T cell receptor (beta chain). The specificity of this receptor is unknown. One base away there is no much larger clone; base qualities are not given. Receptor libraries were prepared by the immunoSEQ multiplex PCR assay. A mixture of 60 forward primers for TCR Vbeta segments and 13 reverse primers for TCR Jbeta segments was used in the multiplex PCR. Amplification of the CDR3 region of rearranged TCR beta genes was performed with a multiplex PCR assay on genomic DNA. The Illumina HiSeq System was used to sequence the amplified TCR beta libraries as 87-base-pair reads. Regarding the original processing steps: In a later analysis, tens of millions of unique TCR beta chains were counted across the 650 to 700 repertoires, and roughly 11 million of these chains were shared by at least two donors. Raw reads were error-corrected and collapsed into unique sequences with a nearest-neighbor algorithm that merged closely related sequences to remove PCR and sequencing errors. To assign V, D and J gene segments, CDR3 sequences were aligned to IMGT reference sequences. Each retained sequence needed at least a six-nucleotide match to both a V gene segment and a J gene segment. A rearrangement was called productive if the CDR3 had no stop codons and remained in frame with V and J, and every other rearrangement was called non-productive. CDR3 was defined by IMGT convention, running from the second conserved V-encoded cysteine to the conserved J-encoded phenylalanine. The earlier analysis of some 600 of the donors excluded sequences that lacked an unambiguous match to a single V gene segment. In an earlier analysis of 450 to 750 of the donors, a V segment was called functional when productive rearrangements were above 56.7%, and segregating when the standard deviation between donors exceeded 5%. To diagnose cytomegalovirus status from the catalog of TCR beta chain sequences, a statistical classification framework was built. In a later analysis, V and J genes were assigned by comparing TCR nucleotide sequences against IMGT/GENE-DB human TR gene sequences. A later analysis assigned CDR3 sequences and most-parsimonious VDJ recombination scenarios with the TCRdist pipeline. In a later analysis, each TCR beta chain was defined by its CDR3 amino acid sequence together with its V-gene family, and reads without a unique V-gene family were excluded. A later analysis removed roughly 590 highly shared, low-generation-probability nucleotide sequences to deal with suspected cross-contamination and a sequencing artifact. For each public chain, a later analysis derived a clonal expansion index from normalized ranks of inferred template counts within each repertoire. In a later analysis, generation probabilities were computed with a VDJ recombination model fitted to out-of-frame rearrangements, and the resulting probabilities were checked against IGoR. Hypergeometric tests were used in a later analysis to score TCR-TCR, TCR-HLA and TCR-CMV co-occurrence, with a repertoire-size bias correction applied to the TCR pairs. A later analysis estimated false discovery rates by permuting HLA or CMV assignments 20 times. In a later analysis, co-occurring TCRs were grouped using DBSCAN, and TCRdist sequence similarity was added for clustering within HLA-allele-positive subsets. Co-occurrence clustering excluded repertoires with fewer than 30,000 or more than 120,000 public chains, plus five with anomalous nucleotide sharing. Sourced from immuneACCESS, this table was stored by TCRdb with only in-frame sequences that have V and J called. A share of the clones is absent; for the studies checked, an unresolved V gene accounts for under half, and the remainder has no known explanation. V and J calls and clone size are copied from that table; D and trimming were computed from the DNA. The sample records fewer than 200,000 clones, around three quarters of which are singletons. Of the sample, about 0.7% falls within the top ten clones.

The entry originates in a study of cytomegalovirus exposure and HLA in healthy donors (TCRdb year 2017). As for the study more broadly: An earlier analysis of roughly 630 of the donors reported 250 to 350 Gb of sequence data and some 120 million unique TCR beta sequences from some 180 million T cells. To study patterns of TCR occurrence, a later analysis re-analyzed previously published TCR beta repertoires from 550 to 800 donors and added high-resolution HLA genotyping. The study used immunosequencing to profile the T cell repertoires of approximately 640 subjects and linked those repertoires to cytomegalovirus serostatus. Besides the first cohort of approximately 670 subjects, a separate validation cohort made up of roughly 120 different subjects was used. To predict cytomegalovirus infection status, the study combined high-throughput TCR immunosequencing, statistical association of individual TCRs with disease status, and machine learning. The study was designed to test whether signatures of past pathogen exposure could be identified by cataloging public T cell receptors. Class I and class II HLA loci were covered by the typing at four-digit resolution. The number of donors typed differed by locus, with roughly 620-630 for A, B, C, DRB1 and DQB1, roughly 550 for DQA1, 600 to 610 for DPA1, and some 440 for DPB1. In the later analysis, no new phenotypic data were used to find candidate immune exposures; instead, reliance was placed on TCR beta sequences and their occurrence across donors. Four or five DR-DQ haplotypes were handled as single units for association and clustering because linkage in the cohort was strong. To decide whether each TCR beta V gene segment behaved as functional or pseudogenic, an earlier analysis of some 540 of the donors relied on high-throughput TCR beta sequencing. A later genetic analysis took genome-wide SNP genotypes for about 55% of the 666 donors and used that subset as a discovery cohort. Alongside the repertoire data, information on donor age, sex, ethnicity and CMV serostatus was compiled. All discovery cohort repertoires had been generated on a single sequencing platform. An early release covering some 640 HLA-typed donors comprised about 300 gigabases of sequencing data and 85 million or so unique TCR sequences. Among about 370 genotyped donors of the cohort, an average of approximately 240,000 unique TCR beta nucleotide sequences was sequenced per donor, of which roughly 17% were non-productive. Of the roughly 390 genotyped donors, 81% were placed in the genetic ancestry cluster associated with self-reported Caucasian donors.

The cohort consisted of 650 to 850 healthy bone marrow donors. At the time of sampling, all cohort members were nominally healthy, though unrecorded immune exposures were likely present. The donor was CMV seronegative and was included in the group of under 450 seronegative cohort members. A peripheral blood sample was collected from each donor, and TCR beta sequencing was performed on peripheral blood mononuclear cells. The Qiagen DNeasy Blood Extraction Kit was used to extract genomic DNA from the blood cell samples. Overall study outcomes, separate from this receptor: An earlier analysis of approximately 570 of the donors showed that most TCR beta V segments appeared in productive rearrangements either about 87% or about 30% of the time, which broadly matched IMGT annotations. V-gene and J-gene trimming of TCR beta chains was associated with a missense DCLRE1C variant in a later genetic analysis, and the association was replicated in an independent cohort. While some public TCRs were present in many individuals, most TCR sequences turned up only very rarely across donors. This cohort had only TCR beta chains sequenced, and the lack of alpha or paired-chain data limited which features could be detected. In a later analysis, most CMV-associated TCR beta chains were found to appear HLA-restricted, with HLA associations seemingly driven largely by CMV exposure. When HLA alleles, especially DR and DQ, strongly co-occurred, attributing TCR associations to individual alleles was difficult. The authors suggested that the approach could potentially be extended to other disease states and immunological phenotypes. Several of the top co-occurrence clusters appeared to be linked to parvovirus B19, influenza, CMV and Epstein-Barr virus, according to a later analysis. A cluster of highly shared sequence variants was judged likely to represent a technical artifact of the sequencing pipeline. In vitro tests confirmed that a few of the cytomegalovirus-associated TCR beta chains recognize cytomegalovirus antigens. According to a later analysis, TCR association rates differed among HLA loci, with DRB1 alleles showing the most associated TCRs and HLA-C alleles showing the fewest. Because counts were too low, about 18 rarely observed V segments, including chromosome 9 orphons, were excluded from the earlier analysis of some 590 of the donors. Presence/absence analyses assumed roughly uniform sequencing depth across donors, an assumption that may not hold. A further reported finding was that TCR beta sequences accurately predicted the HLA-A and HLA-B alleles for most subjects in the first cohort. Specific HLA alleles were associated with over 15,000 TCR beta sequences at a false discovery rate of 0.05 in a later analysis. In a later genetic analysis, fewer N-insertions in productive TCRs were reported among donors in an Asian-associated ancestry cluster than the approximately 670-donor mean. Compared with equally common non-associated chains, HLA-associated TCR beta chains in a later analysis were more clonally expanded and had lower generation probabilities. The study listed 150 to 200 TCR beta chains as associated with cytomegalovirus. Because HLA typing was unavailable for some donors at each locus, only the typed subset was used in association tests. Immune exposure information for the cohort was limited to CMV serostatus. The classifier was reported to diagnose cytomegalovirus status with high specificity and sensitivity in both the original and validation cohorts. Correlated functional status among segregating V segments might reflect linkage disequilibrium, but an unknown experimental factor could not be ruled out.

The origin of this receptor is a boy younger than 18 in good health and CMV-seronegative. The sequenced material came from PBMCs.

The CDR3 reads CASRQGRETQYF. The bases are TGTGCCAGCAGGCAGGGTAGGGAGACCCAGTACTTC. This receptor chain uses TRBV7-2 and TRBJ2-5; D gene: possibly TRBD1, on 5 matching bases. Between the V and J ends, shortened by 6 bases and 5 bases respectively, the junction contains 10 bases. From its cysteine to its phenylalanine, the CDR3 spans 12 amino acids. Only the CDR3 part of the read is kept: 36 bases, read in frame from the first base. Based on the germline V gene, the CDR1 and CDR2 sequences are SGHTA and FQGNSA.